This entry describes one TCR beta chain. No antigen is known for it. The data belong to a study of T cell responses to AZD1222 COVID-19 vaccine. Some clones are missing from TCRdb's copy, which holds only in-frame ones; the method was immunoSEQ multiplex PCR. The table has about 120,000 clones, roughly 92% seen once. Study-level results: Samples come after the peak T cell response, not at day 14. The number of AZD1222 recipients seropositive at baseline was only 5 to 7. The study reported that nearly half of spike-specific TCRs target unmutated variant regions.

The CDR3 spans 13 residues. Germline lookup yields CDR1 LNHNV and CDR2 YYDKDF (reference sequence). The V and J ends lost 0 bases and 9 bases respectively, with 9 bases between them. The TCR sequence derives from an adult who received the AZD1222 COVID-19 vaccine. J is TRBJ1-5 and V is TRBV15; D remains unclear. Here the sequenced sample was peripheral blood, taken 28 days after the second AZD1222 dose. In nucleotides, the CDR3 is TGTGCCACCAGCAGAGAGCCCCTGATGCCCCAGCATTTT. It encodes CATSREPLMPQHF.